Shown below are 4 T cell receptor beta chains from a single sample sequenced in a study of Graves' ophthalmopathy and Graves' hyperthyroidism. Transcripts of RNA were the source for amplifying TCR beta CDR3 regions. After a first-round RT-PCR with HTBI primers, a second-round multiplex PCR was run. TCRdb re-called the multiplex PCR reads with MiXCR, one entry per CDR3 protein. The sample has hundreds of thousands of distinct CDR3 sequences, around 50% seen once. Sequenced sample: peripheral blood. These receptors originate from an adult man with Graves' ophthalmopathy.

This clonotype was observed many times. The V call is TRBV7-2, the J call TRBJ2-7; 9 bases are shared with TRBD1. The CDR3 totals 13 residues. Germline CDR1 and CDR2: SGHTA and FQGNSA. With V trimmed by 6 bases and J by 2 bases, 2 bases remained unmatched. The CDR3, as DNA: TGTGCCAGCAGTCGACAGGGGGCCTACGAGCAGTACTTC. Amino acids: CASSRQGAYEQYF.

With regard to this clonotype: The junction shows a germline mismatch at one end, possibly a read error. The chain is built from TRBV5-4 and TRBJ1-1, with TRBD1 matching 7 bases. This CDR3 comprises 12 residues. Per the germline V gene, CDR1 is SGHNT and CDR2 is YYREEE (reference sequence). The CDR3: CASKTGNSEAFF. DNA of the CDR3: TGTGCCAGCAAGACAGGGAACTCTGAAGCTTTCTTT.

This clonotype was found a few times. The V call is TRBV20-1, the J call TRBJ2-5; D possibly corresponds to TRBD1 (8 bases). Germline lookup yields CDR1 DFQATT and CDR2 SNEGSKA (reference sequence). The CDR3 consists of 14 residues. V lost 2 bases and J 3 bases, leaving 13 bases between the germline ends. The CDR3 DNA reads as TGCAGTGCTAGACTACAGGGGGGGAAAGAGACCCAGTACTTC. This translates into CSARLQGGKETQYF.

In this sample, this clonotype turned up a few times. The rearrangement uses TRBV11-3 and TRBJ2-5, with 10 positions matching TRBD2. The CDR3 runs 15 residues. Germline trimming cut 5 bases from V and 7 bases from J; bases unmatched to any gene: 10. Germline V gives CDR1 SGHNT, CDR2 YENEEA. The CDR3 region has the DNA TGTGCCAGCAGCCGAGGCGGGACTAGCGCAGGGACCCAGTACTTC. Its translation: CASSRGGTSAGTQYF. The full variable domain, its missing parts supplied by reference TRBV11-3 and TRBJ2-5, is EAGVVQSPRYKIIEKKQPVAFWCNPISGHNTLYWYLQNLGQGPELLIRYENEEAVDDSQLPKDRFSAERLKGVDSTLKIQPAELGDSAVYLCASSRGGTSAGTQYFGPGTRLLVL.